This entry lists 6 T cell receptor beta chains sequenced from one sample in a study of CD8 T cells in Susac syndrome. The authors reverse transcribed roughly 0.5 to 1 ug RNA with random hexamers. TCRdb fed the immunoSEQ multiplex PCR reads into MiXCR, producing one record per CDR3 protein. Of approximately 170,000 distinct CDR3 sequences detected, around 92% appear once; the ten largest clones hold around 0.079%. The sample comprised CD4+ T cells from PBMCs. These receptor sequences come from a human donor in good health.

This clonotype was recorded only once. The V gene is TRBV7-2, the J gene TRBJ2-3; 8 nucleotides match TRBD1. The CDR3 consists of 15 residues. Germline CDR1 reads SGHTA; CDR2 reads FQGNSA. The trim removed 5 bases at V and 4 bases at J, leaving 8 bases unmatched. CDR3 residues: CASSNNGQGADTQYF. As DNA, the CDR3 is TGTGCCAGCAGCAATAACGGACAGGGTGCAGATACGCAGTATTTT.

The chain is built from TRBV19 and TRBJ2-5; no firm D call. V was pared by 6 bases and J by 5 bases, with 10 bases between. The CDR3 length is 12 residues. CDR1 and CDR2 (germline): LNHDA, SQIVND (reference sequence). The CDR3 DNA is TGTGCCAGTAGCCCCAGTCGGGAGACCCAGTACTTC. Translated: CASSPSRETQYF.

The V call is TRBV25-1, the J call TRBJ2-2; D gene unclear. The CDR3 totals 15 residues. Trimming shortened V by 3 bases and J by 3 bases, and 11 bases separated the two germline ends. In germline, CDR1 is MGHDK, CDR2 SYGVNS. The chain's CDR3 is CASSEGGGDTGELFF. CDR3 bases: TGTGCCAGCAGTGAGGGCGGTGGGGACACCGGGGAGCTGTTTTTT. The full variable domain, with the rest looked up from reference TRBV25-1 and TRBJ2-2, is EADIYQTPRYLVIGTGKKITLECSQTMGHDKMYWYQQDPGMELHLIHYSYGVNSTEKGDLSSESTVSRIRTEHFPLTLESARPSHTSQYLCASSEGGGDTGELFFGEGSRLTVL.

This clonotype was detected only once. The rearrangement links TRBV24-1 to TRBJ2-1, with 14 bases identical to TRBD2. This CDR3 has 16 amino acids. V lost 0 bases to trimming and J lost 9 bases; unmatched junction nucleotides: 3. Germline values: CDR1 KGHDR, CDR2 SFDVKD. The CDR3 nucleotides read TGTGCCACCAGTGATTTGGGGACTAGCGGGAGTCTTGAGCAGTTCTTC. Its translation is CATSDLGTSGSLEQFF.

The chain uses TRBV7-9 and TRBJ1-4; D perhaps matches TRBD1 (5 bases). V shed 2 bases and J shed 7 bases, with 11 bases lying between them. The length of the CDR3 is 14 residues. Germline V gives CDR1 SEHNR, CDR2 FQNEAQ (reference sequence). The CDR3 loop is CASSLSQGSEKLFF. The CDR3, as DNA: TGTGCCAGCAGCTTATCCCAGGGAAGTGAAAAACTGTTTTTT.

This clonotype has more than one count but fewer than ten. The rearrangement links TRBV20-1 to TRBJ2-7, with 11 nucleotides matching TRBD2. V gave up 5 bases and J gave up 7 bases; unmatched junction bases: 10. CDR1 is DFQATT, CDR2 SNEGSKA, per germline (reference sequence). This CDR3 contains 14 residues. This CDR3 reads CSAFSLTSGVEQYF. The CDR3 DNA reads as TGCAGTGCTTTCTCCTTGACTAGCGGGGTGGAGCAGTACTTC.